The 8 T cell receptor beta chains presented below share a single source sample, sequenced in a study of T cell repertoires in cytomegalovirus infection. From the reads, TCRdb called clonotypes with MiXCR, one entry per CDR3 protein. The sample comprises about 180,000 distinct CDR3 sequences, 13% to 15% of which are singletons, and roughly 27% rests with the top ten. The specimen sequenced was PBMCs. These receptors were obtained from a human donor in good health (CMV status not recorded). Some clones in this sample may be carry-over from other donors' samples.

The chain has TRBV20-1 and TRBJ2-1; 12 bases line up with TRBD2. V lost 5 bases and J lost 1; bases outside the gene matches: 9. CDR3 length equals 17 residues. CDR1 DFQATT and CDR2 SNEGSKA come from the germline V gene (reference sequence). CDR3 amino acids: CSAGGGLAGWSYNEQFF. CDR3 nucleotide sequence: TGCAGTGCTGGAGGTGGACTAGCGGGATGGTCCTACAATGAGCAGTTCTTC.

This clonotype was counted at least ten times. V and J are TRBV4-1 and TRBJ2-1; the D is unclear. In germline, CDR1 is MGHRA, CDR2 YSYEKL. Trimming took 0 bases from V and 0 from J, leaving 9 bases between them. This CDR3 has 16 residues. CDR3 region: CASSQDPAASYNEQFF. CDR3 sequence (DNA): TGCGCCAGCAGCCAAGATCCCGCGGCCTCCTACAATGAGCAGTTCTTC.

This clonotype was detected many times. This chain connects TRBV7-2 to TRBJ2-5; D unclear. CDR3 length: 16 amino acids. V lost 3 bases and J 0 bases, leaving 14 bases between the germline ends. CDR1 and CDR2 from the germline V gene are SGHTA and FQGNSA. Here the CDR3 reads CASSFDNLGYQETQYF. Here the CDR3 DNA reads TGTGCCAGCAGCTTTGACAACTTGGGGTACCAAGAGACCCAGTACTTC.

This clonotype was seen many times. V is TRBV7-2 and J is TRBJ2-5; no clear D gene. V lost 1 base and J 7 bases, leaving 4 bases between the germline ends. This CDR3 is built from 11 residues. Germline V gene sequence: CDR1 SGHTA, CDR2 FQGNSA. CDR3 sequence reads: CASSLGMTQYF. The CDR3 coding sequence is TGTGCCAGCAGCTTAGGGATGACCCAGTACTTC.

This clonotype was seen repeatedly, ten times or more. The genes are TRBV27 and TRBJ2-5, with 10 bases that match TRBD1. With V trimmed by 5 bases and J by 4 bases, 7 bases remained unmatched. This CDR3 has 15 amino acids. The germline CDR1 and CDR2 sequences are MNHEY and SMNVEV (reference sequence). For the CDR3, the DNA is TGTGCCAGCAGTCACCTCGACAGGGGGCGAGAGACCCAGTACTTC. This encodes CASSHLDRGRETQYF.

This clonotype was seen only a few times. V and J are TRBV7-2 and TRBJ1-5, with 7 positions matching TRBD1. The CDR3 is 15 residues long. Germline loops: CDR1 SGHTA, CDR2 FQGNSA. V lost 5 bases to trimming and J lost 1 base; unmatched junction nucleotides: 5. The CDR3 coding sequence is TGTGCCAGCAGCGTGACAGGGAGGAGCAATCAGCCCCAGCATTTT. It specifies CASSVTGRSNQPQHF.

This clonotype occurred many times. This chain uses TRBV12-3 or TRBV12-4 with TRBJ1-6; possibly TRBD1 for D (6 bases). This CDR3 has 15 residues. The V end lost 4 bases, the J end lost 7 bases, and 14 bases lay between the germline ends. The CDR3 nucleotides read TGTGCCAGCAGTTCTACAGGGACGGCAAATTCACCCCTCCACTTT. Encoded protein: CASSSTGTANSPLHF.

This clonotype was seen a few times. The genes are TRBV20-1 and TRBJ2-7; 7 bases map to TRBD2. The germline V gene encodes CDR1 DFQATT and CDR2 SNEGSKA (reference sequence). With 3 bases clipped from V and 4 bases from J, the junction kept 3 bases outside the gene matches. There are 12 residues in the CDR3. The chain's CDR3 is CSASPGGYEQYF. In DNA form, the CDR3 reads TGCAGTGCTAGCCCGGGAGGTTACGAGCAGTACTTC.